These 20 T cell receptor beta chains share one sample of origin, sequenced in a study of shared clonotypes between healthy human individuals. Clones were read by immunoSEQ multiplex PCR, and TCRdb kept only the in-frame ones, dropping some. Among about 110,000 clones listed, just over 65% were seen once. The sample consisted of memory CD8+ T cells sorted from blood. The subset is: CD45RO+ cells pooled with CCR7-negative TemRA cells. These receptors came from a woman aged 25 to 39 in good health.

V and J are TRBV7-9 and TRBJ2-2; no reliable D call. Germline values: CDR1 SEHNR, CDR2 FQNEAQ (reference sequence). CDR3 size: 13 residues. V lost 2 bases, J lost 5 bases, and 6 bases lay in between. The CDR3 region has the DNA TGTGCCAGCAGCTTATCCGAGACCGGGGAGCTGTTTTTT. Translated, it gives CASSLSETGELFF.

The chain has TRBV14 and TRBJ2-7, with D unclear. This CDR3 is 12 amino acids long. CDR1 is SGHDN and CDR2 is FVKESK in the germline V gene. The V gene lost 4 bases and the J gene lost 6 bases, with 10 bases spanning the gap. CDR3 region: CASSLFGSEQYF. CDR3 nucleotides: TGTGCCAGCAGCCTCTTTGGTAGCGAGCAGTACTTC.

V usage is TRBV4-1 and J usage is TRBJ2-5; D uncertain. V lost 2 bases to trimming and J lost 5 bases, with 9 bases between them. The CDR3 covers 13 residues. Per the germline V gene, CDR1 is MGHRA and CDR2 is YSYEKL. The CDR3 spells CASSQQFLETQYF. CDR3 bases: TGCGCCAGCAGCCAACAGTTTCTTGAGACCCAGTACTTC.

The chain is built from TRBV5-1 and TRBJ2-5; no definite D call. The CDR3 consists of 13 residues. V lost 3 bases to trimming and J lost 1 base, with 7 bases between them. Germline CDR1 SGHRS, CDR2 YFSETQ. CDR3 DNA sequence: TGCGCCAGCAGCTACCCAACCCAAGAGACCCAGTACTTC. Translation: CASSYPTQETQYF.

This clone was seen ten or more times. The V call is TRBV7-9, the J call TRBJ2-1, with D unclear. Germline CDR1 is SEHNR and CDR2 is FQNEAQ (reference sequence). This CDR3 comprises 14 residues. V was cut by 5 bases and J by 8 bases, with 16 bases left in between. CDR3 coding DNA: TGTGCCAGCAGCGAAGCTCACGCAGCATATGAGCAGTTCTTC. It codes for CASSEAHAAYEQFF. Together with reference TRBV7-9 and TRBJ2-1, the CDR3 gives the full variable domain: DTGVSQNPRHKITKRGQNVTFRCDPISEHNRLYWYRQTLGQGPEFLTYFQNEAQLEKSRLLSDRFSAERPKGSFSTLEIQRTEQGDSAMYLCASSEAHAAYEQFFGPGTRLTVL.

J is TRBJ1-1 and V is TRBV5-4; D call uncertain. Germline CDR1 SGHNT, CDR2 YYREEE (reference sequence). Trimming shortened V by 2 bases and J by 2 bases, and 10 bases separated the two germline ends. The CDR3 contains 14 residues. CDR3 coding DNA: TGTGCCAGCAGCTTTTCGGGCCTCAACACTGAAGCTTTCTTT. This translates into CASSFSGLNTEAFF.

In its sample, this clone was seen a few times. V is TRBV4-1 and J is TRBJ2-5; possible D gene TRBD1, 5 bases. CDR1 MGHRA and CDR2 YSYEKL come from the germline V gene. V was clipped by 0 bases and J by 3 bases, with 17 bases between them. The length of the CDR3 is 17 residues. For the CDR3, the DNA is TGCGCCAGCAGCCAAGACAGGGATACCCGAGAGAAAGAGACCCAGTACTTC. Amino acids: CASSQDRDTREKETQYF.

This chain uses TRBV4-1 with TRBJ1-5; 10 bases map to TRBD1. With 3 bases clipped from V and 5 bases from J, the junction kept 4 bases outside the gene matches. The CDR3 is made up of 15 amino acids. CDR1 and CDR2 (germline): MGHRA, YSYEKL. The CDR3 loop reads CASSQKDRGYQPQHF. The DNA of the CDR3 is TGCGCCAGCAGCCAGAAGGACAGGGGGTATCAGCCCCAGCATTTT.

This chain uses TRBV29-1 with TRBJ2-7; 7 nucleotides align to TRBD2. Looked up from germline, CDR1 is SQVTM and CDR2 is ANQGSEA. Losses at the gene ends were 7 bases for V and 3 bases for J; bases not matched to a gene: 15. The CDR3 consists of 15 residues. The CDR3 loop is CSENSSGYYHYEQYF. In nucleotides, the CDR3 is TGCAGCGAGAACTCTAGCGGTTACTACCACTACGAGCAGTACTTC.

V is TRBV2 and J is TRBJ2-7, with 7 bases matching TRBD1. Germline V gene lookup returns CDR1 SNHLY and CDR2 FYNNEI. V dropped 5 bases and J dropped 0; count of bases not matched to a gene: 4. This CDR3 spans 14 amino acids. The CDR3 nucleotides are TGTGCCAGCAGTCCACAGGGGCTCTCCTACGAGCAGTACTTC. Amino acids: CASSPQGLSYEQYF.

This rearrangement joins TRBV7-9 to TRBJ2-5; tentative D call: TRBD1 (6 bases). CDR3 size: 14 residues. In germline, CDR1 is SEHNR, CDR2 FQNEAQ (reference sequence). Trimming removed 7 bases at V and 5 bases at J, with 17 bases between. CDR3 DNA sequence: TGTGCCAGCAACACAGGGACCCGCTGGGAGACCCAGTACTTC. It is translated as CASNTGTRWETQYF.

The rearrangement joins TRBV27 to TRBJ1-3, with a weak D call TRBD1 (5 bases). Germline loops: CDR1 MNHEY, CDR2 SMNVEV (reference sequence). Trimming shortened V by 8 bases and J by 3 bases, and 14 bases separated the two germline ends. This CDR3 has 14 amino acids. The CDR3 DNA reads as TGTGCCAGCGCGTTCAGGGTCCATGGAAACACCATATATTTT. This codes for CASAFRVHGNTIYF.

This clone was counted once. The CDR3 is CAISQGGEVQPQHF. DNA for the CDR3: TGTGCCATCAGTCAAGGGGGCGAAGTTCAGCCCCAGCATTTT. V and J are TRBV10-3 and TRBJ1-5, with 7 bases fitting TRBD1. Looked up from germline, CDR1 is ENHRY and CDR2 is SYGVKD. The CDR3 covers 14 residues. V was pared by 5 bases and J by 6 bases, with 7 bases of the junction left unmatched.

The rearrangement links TRBV6-5 to TRBJ2-2, with D perhaps given as TRBD1 or TRBD2 (5 bases each). Germline-derived CDR1 and CDR2 are MNHEY and SVGAGI. Trimming cost V 0 bases and J 9 bases, with 14 bases left between them. The CDR3 contains 15 residues. The CDR3 DNA sequence: TGTGCCAGCAGTTACTCCGGGACCCTGTACCGGGAGCTGTTTTTT. Translation: CASSYSGTLYRELFF.

V is TRBV29-1 and J is TRBJ2-3; 8 positions match TRBD2. The germline gives CDR1 SQVTM, CDR2 ANQGSEA. J was trimmed by 3 bases and V by 5 bases; bases with no gene match: 7. The CDR3 spans 14 residues. The CDR3: CSVSGRAGTDTQYF. The CDR3, as DNA: TGCAGCGTTTCCGGGAGGGCCGGGACAGATACGCAGTATTTT.

This clone was found a few times. This chain joins TRBV4-2 and TRBJ1-1; D is possibly TRBD1 (5 bases). CDR1 and CDR2 (germline): LGHNA, YNFKEQ. Trimming stripped 0 bases from V and 1 base from J, with 9 bases between. This CDR3 contains 15 residues. This chain's CDR3 is CASSQDPGPNTEAFF. CDR3 DNA sequence: TGTGCCAGCAGCCAAGACCCGGGACCGAACACTGAAGCTTTCTTT.

The gene calls are TRBV11-1 and TRBJ2-1; 7 bases line up with TRBD1. This CDR3 is built from 17 residues. The ends lost 3 bases at V and 0 bases at J; junction bases unmatched: 8. Germline CDR1 is SGHAT and CDR2 is FQDESV (reference sequence). The CDR3 sequence is CASSLHSQGLSYNEQFF. The CDR3 nucleotides are TGTGCCAGCAGCTTGCATTCACAGGGGCTCTCCTACAATGAGCAGTTCTTC.

This rearrangement joins TRBV7-9 to TRBJ2-1, with TRBD1 matching over 9 bases. The germline V gene encodes CDR1 SEHNR and CDR2 FQNEAQ (reference sequence). V lost 1 base, J lost 8 bases, and 3 bases stayed unmatched. The length of the CDR3 is 14 residues. CDR3 sequence: CASSLDRGRDEQFF. In DNA form, the CDR3 reads TGTGCCAGCAGCTTAGACAGGGGGCGTGATGAGCAGTTCTTC. The full variable domain, in which reference TRBV7-9 and TRBJ2-1 provide the parts outside the CDR3, is DTGVSQNPRHKITKRGQNVTFRCDPISEHNRLYWYRQTLGQGPEFLTYFQNEAQLEKSRLLSDRFSAERPKGSFSTLEIQRTEQGDSAMYLCASSLDRGRDEQFFGPGTRLTVL.

Regarding this clone: Distinct nucleotide sequences in the sample also encode this CDR3. The chain combines TRBV4-1 with TRBJ2-1; TRBD2 matches 10 bases. The CDR3 totals 15 residues. V gave up 4 bases and J gave up 5 bases; unmatched junction bases: 5. The V gene's germline CDR1 is MGHRA and CDR2 YSYEKL. The CDR3 region is CASSRRTSGDNEQFF. The CDR3 DNA follows: TGCGCCAGCAGCCGCCGGACTAGCGGCGACAATGAGCAGTTCTTC.

V gene TRBV7-9 combines with J gene TRBJ2-1; the D gene is possibly TRBD1 (5 bases). The CDR3 sequence is 18 residues long. The ends were cut back, 4 bases at V and 8 bases at J, with 27 bases in the middle. In germline, CDR1 is SEHNR, CDR2 FQNEAQ (reference sequence). The CDR3 DNA reads as TGTGCCAGCAGCTCCCCCGGATCGATCAACAGGCTTATGGATGAGCAGTTCTTC. Its protein is CASSSPGSINRLMDEQFF.